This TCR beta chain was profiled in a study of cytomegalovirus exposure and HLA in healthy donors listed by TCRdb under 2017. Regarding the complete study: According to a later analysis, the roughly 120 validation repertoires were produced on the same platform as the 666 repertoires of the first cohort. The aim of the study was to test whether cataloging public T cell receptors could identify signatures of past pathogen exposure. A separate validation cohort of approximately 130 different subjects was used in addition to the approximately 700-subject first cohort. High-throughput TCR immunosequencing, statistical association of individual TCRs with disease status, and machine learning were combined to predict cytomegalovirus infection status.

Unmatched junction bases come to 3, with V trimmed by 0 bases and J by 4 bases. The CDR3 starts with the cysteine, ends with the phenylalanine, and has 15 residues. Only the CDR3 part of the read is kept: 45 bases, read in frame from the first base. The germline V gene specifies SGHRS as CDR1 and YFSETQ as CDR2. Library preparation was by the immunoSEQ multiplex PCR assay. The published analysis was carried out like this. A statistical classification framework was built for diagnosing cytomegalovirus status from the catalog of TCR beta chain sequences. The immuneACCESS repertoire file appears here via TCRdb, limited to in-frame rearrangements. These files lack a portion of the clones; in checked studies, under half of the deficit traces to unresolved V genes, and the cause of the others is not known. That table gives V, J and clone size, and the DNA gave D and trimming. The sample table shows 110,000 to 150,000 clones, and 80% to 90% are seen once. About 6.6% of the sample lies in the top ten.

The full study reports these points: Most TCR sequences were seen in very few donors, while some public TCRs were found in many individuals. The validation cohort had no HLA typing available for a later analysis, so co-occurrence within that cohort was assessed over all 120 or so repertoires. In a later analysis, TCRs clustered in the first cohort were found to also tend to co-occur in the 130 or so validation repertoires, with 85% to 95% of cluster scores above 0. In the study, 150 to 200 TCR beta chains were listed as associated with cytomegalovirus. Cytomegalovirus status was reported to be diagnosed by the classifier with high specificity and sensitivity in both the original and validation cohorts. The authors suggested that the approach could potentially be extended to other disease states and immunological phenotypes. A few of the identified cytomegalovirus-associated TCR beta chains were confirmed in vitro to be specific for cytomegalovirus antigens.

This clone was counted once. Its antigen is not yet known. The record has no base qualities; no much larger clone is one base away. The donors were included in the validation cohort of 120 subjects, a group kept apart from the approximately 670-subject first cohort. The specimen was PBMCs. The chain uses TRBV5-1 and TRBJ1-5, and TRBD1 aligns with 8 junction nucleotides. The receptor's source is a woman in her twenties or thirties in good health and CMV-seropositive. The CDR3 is CASSLDTGGNQPQHF. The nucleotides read TGCGCCAGCAGCTTGGATACAGGGGGGAATCAGCCCCAGCATTTT.